Listed below are T cell receptor beta chains from one sample, sequenced in a study of blood T cell repertoires in COVID-19. Clones were read by immunoSEQ multiplex PCR, and TCRdb kept only the in-frame ones, dropping some. The table has approximately 220,000 clones, 80% to 85% seen once. Sequenced material: peripheral blood. Source of these receptors: a woman in her sixties with acute or convalescent COVID-19. CDR3s include the opening cysteine and the closing phenylalanine or tryptophan. Clone size is stated in some rows and not others, as once, few, many or a class when expanded.

TRBV6-1	NA	TRBJ2-7	17	CASSVHAGRPAGDEQYF
TRBV5-1	NA	TRBJ1-2	14	CASSREGQLYGYTF
TRBV5-4	NA	TRBJ2-1	13	CASSLGSINEQFF
TRBV6-6	NA	TRBJ2-7	14	CASSQTSGGYEQYF
TRBV3-1/TRBV3-2	once	TRBJ2-1	13	CASSQSQNNEQFF
TRBV5-5	NA	TRBJ1-5	16	CASSLEGGSSNQPQHF
TRBV20-1	NA	TRBJ1-5	15	CSASIGTGGNQPQHF
TRBV6-5	NA	TRBJ1-1	16	CASSYRGGVLDTEAFF
TRBV7-2	NA	TRBJ1-4	15	CASSLAAGGSEKLFF
TRBV27	NA	TRBJ2-3	18	CASSPRALAGGLGDTQYF
TRBV7-9	few	TRBJ1-6	15	CASSLGSANNSPLHF
TRBV29-1	once	TRBJ2-7	12	CSVVSTLHEQYF
TRBV6-6	NA	TRBJ1-5	14	CASSRTGANQPQHF
TRBV5-6	NA	TRBJ1-1	15	CASSLGRGVNTEAFF
TRBV7-2	NA	TRBJ2-7	13	CASSFFQGSEQYF
TRBV7-2	NA	TRBJ1-3	15	CASSFGGFPGNTIYF
TRBV5-4	NA	TRBJ1-6	16	CASSDGGLVFHSPLHF
TRBV5-3	NA	TRBJ1-2	15	CARSDADRGLLGYTF
TRBV7-2	few	TRBJ1-1	13	CASSLVPQVEAFF
TRBV3-1/TRBV3-2	NA	TRBJ2-5	16	CASSQVMGLGGETQYF
TRBV2	NA	TRBJ1-1	17	CASSTPEQGPLYTEAFF
TRBV11-2	NA	TRBJ1-2	14	CASSLAGKDYGYTF
TRBV12-3/TRBV12-4	NA	TRBJ1-1	12	CASSRDITEAFF
TRBV5-5	NA	TRBJ1-2	12	CASSLAGWGYTF
TRBV11-2	NA	TRBJ2-1	16	CASSLEGRTSGDEQFF
TRBV5-5	NA	TRBJ1-1	17	CASSLRLLDGGGTEAFF
TRBV5-1	NA	TRBJ2-7	15	CASSPVLAGDREQYF
TRBV9	NA	TRBJ2-2	14	CASSPQGGTGELFF
TRBV6-1	NA	TRBJ1-2	14	CASSEPANGYGYTF
TRBV9	NA	TRBJ2-1	15	CASSPRLASYNEQFF
TRBV10-3	NA	TRBJ1-5	12	CAITPGNQPQHF
TRBV12-2	NA	TRBJ1-5	20	CASRLVGTGWTFCSNQPQHF
TRBV7-2	NA	TRBJ2-4	16	CASSKPMTSGGNIQYF
TRBV5-1	once	TRBJ1-2	15	CASSLAAGFNYGYTF
TRBV10-2	NA	TRBJ1-1	15	CASRRGGEGRTEAFF
TRBV11-2	NA	TRBJ1-5	13	CASSSGGNQPQHF
TRBV5-1	NA	TRBJ1-2	14	CASRNNGVDYGYTF
TRBV3-1/TRBV3-2	NA	TRBJ1-1	14	CASSHVDAGAEAFF
TRBV4-1	NA	TRBJ2-1	19	CASSQDETSGGASDNEQFF
TRBV7-9	NA	TRBJ1-6	19	CASSPGTGGALDYNSPLHF
TRBV29-1	NA	TRBJ1-1	16	CSVAPVRQVLNTEAFF
TRBV5-1	NA	TRBJ2-7	13	CASSPPGTYEQYF
TRBV10-3	NA	TRBJ1-1	16	CASLRDRGKMNTEAFF
TRBV3-1/TRBV3-2	NA	TRBJ1-2	13	CASRSGQSYGYTF
TRBV19	NA	TRBJ2-5	14	CASSINLGPETQYF
TRBV7-9	NA	TRBJ1-3	15	CASSLVSGYGNTIYF
TRBV18	NA	TRBJ1-1	14	CASSPSSGNTEAFF
TRBV2	NA	TRBJ1-3	17	CASSQSDSGYSGNTIYF
TRBV6-5	few	TRBJ1-1	13	CASTDMGRAEAFF
TRBV29-1	NA	TRBJ1-2	13	CSVATRDFYGYTF
TRBV5-6	NA	TRBJ1-6	13	CASSSDRNSPLHF
TRBV6-6	NA	TRBJ2-2	15	CASSYGGGLAGELFF
TRBV4-3	NA	TRBJ1-1	18	CASSQEITGAHRNTEAFF
TRBV2	NA	TRBJ2-1	14	CASSSYRGKNEQFF
TRBV2	NA	TRBJ1-6	12	CASSGQNSPLHF